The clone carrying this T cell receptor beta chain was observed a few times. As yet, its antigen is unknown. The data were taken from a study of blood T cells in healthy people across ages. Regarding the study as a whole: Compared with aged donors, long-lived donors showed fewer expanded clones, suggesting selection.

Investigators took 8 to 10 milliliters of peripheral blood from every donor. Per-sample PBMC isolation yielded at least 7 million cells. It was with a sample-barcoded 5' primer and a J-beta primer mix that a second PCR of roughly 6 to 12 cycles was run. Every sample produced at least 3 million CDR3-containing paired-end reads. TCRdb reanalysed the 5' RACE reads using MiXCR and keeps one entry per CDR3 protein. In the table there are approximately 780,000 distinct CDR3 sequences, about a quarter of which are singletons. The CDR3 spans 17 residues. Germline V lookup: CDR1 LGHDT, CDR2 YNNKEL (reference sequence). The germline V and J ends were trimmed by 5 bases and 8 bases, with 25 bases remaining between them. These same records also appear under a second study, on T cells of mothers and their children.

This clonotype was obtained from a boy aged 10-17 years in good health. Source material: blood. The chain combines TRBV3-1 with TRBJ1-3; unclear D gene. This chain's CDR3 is CASSATTLRSLDDTIYF. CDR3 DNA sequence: TGTGCCAGCAGCGCGACAACTCTGCGGTCTCTGGATGACACCATATATTTT. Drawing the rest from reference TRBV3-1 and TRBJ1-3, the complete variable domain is DTAVSQTPKYLVTQMGNDKSIKCEQNLGHDTMYWYKQDSKKFLKIMFSYNNKELIINETVPNRFSPKSPDKAHLNLHINSLELGDSAVYFCASSATTLRSLDDTIYFGEGSWLTVV.